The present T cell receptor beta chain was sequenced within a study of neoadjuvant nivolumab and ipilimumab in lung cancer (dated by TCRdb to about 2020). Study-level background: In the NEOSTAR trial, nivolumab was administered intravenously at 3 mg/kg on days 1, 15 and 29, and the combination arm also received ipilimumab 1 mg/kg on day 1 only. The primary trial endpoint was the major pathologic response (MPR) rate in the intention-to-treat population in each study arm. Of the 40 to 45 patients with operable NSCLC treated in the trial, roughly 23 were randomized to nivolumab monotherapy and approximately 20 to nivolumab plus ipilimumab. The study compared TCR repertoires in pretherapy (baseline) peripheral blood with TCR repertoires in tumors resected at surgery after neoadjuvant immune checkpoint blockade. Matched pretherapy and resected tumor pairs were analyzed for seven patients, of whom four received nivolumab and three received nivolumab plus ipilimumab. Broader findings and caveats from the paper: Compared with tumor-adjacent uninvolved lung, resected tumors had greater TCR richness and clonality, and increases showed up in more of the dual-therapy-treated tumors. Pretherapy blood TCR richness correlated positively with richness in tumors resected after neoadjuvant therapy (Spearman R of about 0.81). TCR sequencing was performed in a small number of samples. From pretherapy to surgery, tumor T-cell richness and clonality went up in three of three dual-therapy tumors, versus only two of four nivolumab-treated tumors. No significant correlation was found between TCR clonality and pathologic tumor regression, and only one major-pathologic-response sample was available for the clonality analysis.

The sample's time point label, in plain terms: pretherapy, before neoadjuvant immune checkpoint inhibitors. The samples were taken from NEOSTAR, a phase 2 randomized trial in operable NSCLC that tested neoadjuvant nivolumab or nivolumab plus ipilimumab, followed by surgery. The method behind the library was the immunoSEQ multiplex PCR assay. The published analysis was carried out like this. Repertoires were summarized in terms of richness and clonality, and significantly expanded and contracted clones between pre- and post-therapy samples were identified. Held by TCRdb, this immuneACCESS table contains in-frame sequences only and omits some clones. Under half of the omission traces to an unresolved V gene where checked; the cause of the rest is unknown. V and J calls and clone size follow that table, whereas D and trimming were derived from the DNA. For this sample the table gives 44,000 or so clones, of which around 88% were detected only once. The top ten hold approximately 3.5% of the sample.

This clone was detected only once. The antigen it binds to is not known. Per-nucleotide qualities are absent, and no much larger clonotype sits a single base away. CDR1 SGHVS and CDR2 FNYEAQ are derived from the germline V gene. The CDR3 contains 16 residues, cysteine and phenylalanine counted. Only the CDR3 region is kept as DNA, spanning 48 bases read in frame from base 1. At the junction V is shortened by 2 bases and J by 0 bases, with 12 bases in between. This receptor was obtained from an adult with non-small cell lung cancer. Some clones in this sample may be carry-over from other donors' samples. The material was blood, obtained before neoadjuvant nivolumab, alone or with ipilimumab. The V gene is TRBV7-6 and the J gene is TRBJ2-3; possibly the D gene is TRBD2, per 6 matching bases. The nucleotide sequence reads TGTGCCAGCAGCTTACTATTAGCGGCTAGCACAGATACGCAGTATTTT. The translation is CASSLLLAASTDTQYF.